This T cell receptor beta chain was obtained from a study of Graves' ophthalmopathy and Graves' hyperthyroidism (dated by TCRdb to between 2017 and 2018). Describing the broader study: Peripheral blood samples were taken at the time of initial diagnosis, before any treatment was given. To tell Graves' ophthalmopathy apart from Graves' hyperthyroidism, and to predict which patients would progress to ophthalmopathy, the study relied on TCR beta repertoire signatures. In total, 135 blood samples were TCR-sequenced: fewer than 50 ophthalmopathy, under 85 hyperthyroidism and some 17 hyperthyroidism-to-ophthalmopathy patients. To explore V-J signatures that separate ophthalmopathy from hyperthyroidism, a discovery set of around 97 patients was enrolled, consisting of about 43 with ophthalmopathy and fewer than 60 with stable hyperthyroidism. The independent validation cohort included 18 to 20 hyperthyroidism patients plus 17 patients who later progressed from hyperthyroidism to ophthalmopathy. In over 5 hyperthyroidism patients, the T-cell repertoire of thyroid tissue was compared with the T-cell repertoire of blood. After sampling, hyperthyroidism patients received methimazole starting at 30 mg daily, and ophthalmopathy patients received high-dose intravenous methylprednisolone. The roughly 100 discovery patients were randomly divided into training and test sets at a 7:3 ratio.

The CDR3 sequence holds 15 residues, the cysteine and phenylalanine included. CDR3 DNA is the only sequence kept; it has 45 bases, read in frame from the first base. Per the germline V gene, KGHSH is the CDR1 and LQKENI is the CDR2. V trim: 1 base; J trim: 4 bases; unmatched bases: 6. For repertoire sequencing, the TCR beta CDR3 regions were amplified from RNA transcripts. HTBI primers and the Qiagen OneStep RT-PCR kit were used in a first-round RT-PCR, which was followed by a second-round multiplex PCR, size selection and purification. Libraries were sequenced on an Illumina HiSeq2000 using paired-end 100 bp reads. The authors' analysis ran thus. SOAPnuke was used for read processing, and reads with adapters, uncalled bases, a mean Phred below 15, or no exact constant-primer or identifier match were discarded. High-quality paired reads were merged with COPE v1.2.5. Each unique nucleotide sequence was defined as a clonotype, and clonotypes were aligned to IMGT TRB V, D and J references with MiTCR v1.1. Only V-J combinations with frequency above 0.0001 were analysed, covering approximately 99% of repertoires. For each V-J combination, a TCR clonal expansion and chaos score was defined as F50 clonal expansion divided by the chaos observed in the TCRdist matrix. Welch's t-statistics and random forest were used to reduce features to over ten V-J combinations, which were fed into a naive Bayes classifier. Thyroid-blood repertoire similarity was quantified with the Morisita-Horn index. TCRdb handled the public reads itself, with Q25 trimming in fastp and clone calling in MiXCR, and kept productive beta chains. CDR3 protein sequences are deduplicated, and each keeps its most common genes and DNA. TCRdb, not the original authors, processed these V and J calls. The sample data list 350,000 to 450,000 distinct CDR3 sequences, and more than 20% of these were observed just once. 2.5% to 3% of the sample comes from the top ten.

Comment on this clonotype: This receptor's antigen is unknown. The record has no base qualities; no much larger clone is one base away.

Stable hyperthyroidism was defined as no progression to ophthalmopathy within 18 months of follow-up. Patients with hyperthyroidism were aged 18 to 65 years, had been newly diagnosed, and had a disease duration of less than 2 months. Patients with other autoimmune diseases, uncontrolled infections, pregnancy or lactation were excluded from the study. Clinical symptoms, serum thyroxine, TRAb, thyroid ultrasound and orbital computed tomography formed the basis of the diagnosis. PBMCs were isolated from 10 ml of fresh peripheral blood by Ficoll-Paque density gradient centrifugation. Total RNA was extracted using Trizol reagent, and RNA quality was checked on an Agilent 2100 Bioanalyzer. Broader findings and caveats from the paper: Most expanded thyroid clonotypes with frequency above 0.001 were also detected in blood, suggesting blood repertoires may reflect the thyroid immune response. Sample size was not predetermined statistically, and investigators were not blinded to group allocation. In cross-validation, the 13-signature model distinguished ophthalmopathy from stable hyperthyroidism with approximately 90% sensitivity and about 81% specificity, while in the test set the corresponding values were about 80% and 75%. In validation, the model predicted ophthalmopathy progression with 55% to 71% sensitivity and roughly 72% specificity; approximately 12 predicted patients were CT-confirmed with GO in a median of around 6 months.

The chain was built from TRBV18 and TRBJ2-5; TRBD1 aligns with 7 central bases. This TCR came from a woman aged 18-29 years with stable Graves' hyperthyroidism. Donor details come from another sample of the same person, matched by shared clones. Source material: peripheral blood. The CDR3 protein: CASSPRGQVGETQYF. The DNA reads TGTGCCAGCTCACCACGAGGACAGGTTGGAGAGACCCAGTACTTC. With all but the CDR3 taken from the reference TRBV18 and TRBJ2-5 genes, the full variable domain is: NAGVMQNPRHLVRRRGQEARLRCSPMKGHSHVYWYRQLPEEGLKFMVYLQKENIIDESGMPKERFSAEFPKEGPSILRIQQVVRGDSAAYFCASSPRGQVGETQYFGPGTRLLVL.